A single sample is the source of the 18 T cell receptor beta chains below, sequenced in a study of OX40 agonist ivuxolimab in advanced cancers. This table comes from immunoSEQ multiplex PCR, and its TCRdb copy is limited to in-frame clones, with some not included. The data hold around 92,000 clones, with 85% to 95% observed a single time. The sequenced sample was CD4+ or CD8+ T cells sorted from blood, obtained in a trial of the OX40 agonist ivuxolimab. These receptors were taken from an adult with an advanced solid tumor such as melanoma, head and neck, liver or kidney cancer.

CDR3 in amino acids: CASSPRGSAYNEQFF. The CDR3 DNA sequence: TGTGCCAGCAGCCCCCGGGGGAGCGCCTACAATGAGCAGTTCTTC. V gene TRBV7-9 combines with J gene TRBJ2-1; weak D call: TRBD2 (6 bases). Per the germline V gene, CDR1 is SEHNR and CDR2 is FQNEAQ (reference sequence). This CDR3 has 15 amino acids. V was clipped by 5 bases and J by 2 bases, with 13 bases between them.

This rearrangement joins TRBV5-6 to TRBJ1-2; tentative D call: TRBD1 (5 bases). This CDR3 has 14 amino acids. CDR1 SGHDT and CDR2 YYEEEE come from the germline V gene. V gave up 4 bases and J gave up 8 bases, with 18 bases separating them. The CDR3 reads CASSGDGSGIGYTF. The CDR3 DNA follows: TGTGCCAGCAGCGGGGACGGGTCGGGAATCGGCTACACCTTC.

With regard to this clone: This sample includes further DNA sequences coding for the same CDR3. The V gene is TRBV30, the J gene TRBJ1-5, with 9 bases matching TRBD1. There are 14 residues in the CDR3. Germline trimming cut 1 base from V and 6 bases from J; bases unmatched to any gene: 4. From germline, CDR1 is GTSNPN and CDR2 SVGIG (reference sequence). Here the CDR3 DNA reads TGTGCCTGGAGTGGACAGGGGGTCGGTCAGCCCCAGCATTTT. Amino acids: CAWSGQGVGQPQHF.

The chain couples TRBV2 to TRBJ1-5; D unresolved. The length of the CDR3 is 14 residues. Germline V gene lookup returns CDR1 SNHLY and CDR2 FYNNEI. Trimming removed 3 bases at V and 5 bases at J, with 11 bases between. CDR3 in amino acids: CASSDAGLDQPQHF. CDR3 DNA: TGTGCCAGCAGTGATGCAGGATTGGATCAGCCCCAGCATTTT.

The chain is built from TRBV4-3 and TRBJ2-2, with 12 bases lining up with TRBD2. Trimming cost V 4 bases and J 1 base; bases outside gene matches: 7. The CDR3 covers 18 residues. Germline CDR1 and CDR2: LGHNA and YSLEER. CDR3 coding DNA: TGCGCCAGCAGCCCACTACGGACTAGCGGGGTGAACACCGGGGAGCTGTTTTTT. Residues: CASSPLRTSGVNTGELFF.

A remark on this clone: The same CDR3 also results from other DNA sequences found in this sample. The chain employs TRBV29-1 and TRBJ2-1; 9 nucleotides agree with TRBD1. The ends lost 5 bases at V and 0 bases at J; junction bases unmatched: 8. Germline V lookup: CDR1 SQVTM, CDR2 ANQGSEA. The CDR3 has 16 residues. DNA of the CDR3: TGCAGCGTTCGGACAGGGGCCTCAAGCTCCTACAATGAGCAGTTCTTC. Protein: CSVRTGASSSYNEQFF.

The genes are TRBV9 and TRBJ2-3; 10 nucleotides agree with TRBD2. Losses at the gene ends were 1 base for V and 5 bases for J; bases not matched to a gene: 1. Germline V gene sequence: CDR1 SGDLS, CDR2 YYNGEE. The CDR3 length is 14 residues. The CDR3 DNA sequence: TGTGCCAGCAGCGTACTAGCGGGAGTAGATACGCAGTATTTT. Amino acids: CASSVLAGVDTQYF.

This clone is a singleton in its sample. The V gene is TRBV28, the J gene TRBJ1-2; D perhaps matches TRBD1 (5 bases). CDR3 size: 14 residues. V gave up 7 bases and J gave up 8 bases, with 20 bases separating them. CDR1 is MDHEN and CDR2 is SYDVKM in the germline V gene. The CDR3 sequence is CASIPRGAAGGYTF. In nucleotides, the CDR3 is TGTGCCAGCATCCCCCGCGGGGCGGCGGGGGGCTACACCTTC.

This clone appeared a single time. The chain is built from TRBV28 and TRBJ1-6; maybe TRBD1 (5 bases). Germline loops: CDR1 MDHEN, CDR2 SYDVKM. With 3 bases removed from V and 10 bases from J, the gap between germline ends came to 13 bases. The CDR3 covers 14 residues. CDR3 residues: CASSFYTGPSPLHF. CDR3 DNA: TGTGCCAGCAGTTTCTATACAGGCCCCTCACCCCTCCACTTT. Together with reference TRBV28 and TRBJ1-6, the CDR3 gives the full variable domain: DVKVTQSSRYLVKRTGEKVFLECVQDMDHENMFWYRQDPGLGLRLIYFSYDVKMKEKGDIPEGYSVSREKKERFSLILESASTNQTSMYLCASSFYTGPSPLHFGNGTRLTVT.

This clone showed up just a few times. The chain is built from TRBV10-3 and TRBJ1-5; the D gene is possibly TRBD1 (5 bases). The CDR3 covers 13 residues. Germline V gene sequence: CDR1 ENHRY, CDR2 SYGVKD. V gave up 7 bases and J gave up 3 bases, with 10 bases separating them. In DNA, the CDR3 is TGTGCCATCACCGGGGACTTCAATCAGCCCCAGCATTTT. Its translation: CAITGDFNQPQHF.

The rearrangement uses TRBV19 and TRBJ1-5, with TRBD1 identical over 9 bases. Germline values: CDR1 LNHDA, CDR2 SQIVND (reference sequence). This CDR3 is built from 13 residues. V lost 6 bases and J lost 5; bases outside the gene matches: 2. This CDR3 is CASRHRGHQPQHF. In DNA form, the CDR3 reads TGTGCCAGTAGACACAGGGGGCATCAGCCCCAGCATTTT.

This sequence joins TRBV7-9 and TRBJ1-1, with TRBD1 identical over 11 bases. Trimming at V came to 4 bases and at J to 0 bases, leaving 7 bases not matched to a gene. The CDR3 consists of 17 residues. CDR1 is SEHNR, CDR2 FQNEAQ, per germline (reference sequence). CDR3 nucleotides: TGTGCCAGCAGCTACCGGGACAGGGGGGTTGTGAACACTGAAGCTTTCTTT. Translation gives CASSYRDRGVVNTEAFF.

The V and J genes are TRBV7-9 and TRBJ2-1; 8 positions match TRBD2. CDR3 length: 15 residues. Germline V gene sequence: CDR1 SEHNR, CDR2 FQNEAQ (reference sequence). The V segment lost 7 bases and the J segment 0 bases; nucleotides outside the gene matches: 5. The CDR3 loop reads CASNRLASSYNEQFF. CDR3 bases: TGTGCCAGCAATCGACTAGCGAGCTCCTACAATGAGCAGTTCTTC.

This chain connects TRBV5-1 to TRBJ1-2; TRBD1 is a possible D gene (5 bases). Germline values: CDR1 SGHRS, CDR2 YFSETQ. Trimming removed 0 bases from V and 4 bases from J, with 7 bases in between. This CDR3 has 13 amino acids. CDR3 sequence: CASSLDRFYGYTF. The DNA for the CDR3 is TGCGCCAGCAGCTTGGACAGGTTCTATGGCTACACCTTC.

The rearrangement joins TRBV2 to TRBJ2-7; D is uncertain. CDR3 length: 13 amino acids. Germline CDR1 SNHLY, CDR2 FYNNEI. Deletions cut 3 bases from V and 2 bases from J, with 8 bases between. As DNA, the CDR3 is TGTGCCAGCAGTGAGTCAACACCCTACGAGCAGTACGTC. It yields the protein CASSESTPYEQYV.

The chain has TRBV28 and TRBJ1-2; no firm D call. The V end was cut by 4 bases, the J end by 7 bases, with 22 bases between. Germline V CDR1 and CDR2: MDHEN, SYDVKM. The CDR3 runs 16 residues. The CDR3, as DNA: TGTGCCAGCAGTTCTCCGCAAGGAGCCGGGAAGCGTGGCTACACCTTC. Residues: CASSSPQGAGKRGYTF.

The chain links TRBV6-5 to TRBJ1-4; D perhaps matches TRBD1 (6 bases). V was shortened by 2 bases and J by 8 bases, with 12 bases between the two germline ends. The germline V gene encodes CDR1 MNHEY and CDR2 SVGAGI. This CDR3 has 14 residues. For the CDR3, the DNA is TGTGCCAGCAGTTACATGGGGGCGGTGGAAAAACTGTTTTTT. Translating gives CASSYMGAVEKLFF.

This clone was recorded a few times. This chain connects TRBV4-2 to TRBJ1-6, with D hard to call. The CDR3 extends over 15 amino acids. V was trimmed by 3 bases and J by 8 bases, leaving 14 bases between them. Germline V lookup: CDR1 LGHNA, CDR2 YNFKEQ. In DNA form, the CDR3 reads TGTGCCAGCAGCCAGAACGGGCCATCGTATTCACCCCTCCACTTT. It specifies CASSQNGPSYSPLHF.